This TCR beta chain was sequenced for a study of Graves' ophthalmopathy and Graves' hyperthyroidism. Study summary: No treatment had been given when peripheral blood was collected at initial diagnosis.

Germline lookup yields CDR1 SQVTM and CDR2 ANQGSEA. CDR3 length: 13 residues. V was clipped by 4 bases and J by 5 bases; unmatched bases: 3. Whole-study results and caveats: Ophthalmopathy progression cases were predicted by the model with 70.59% sensitivity and 72.22% specificity.

Using RNA transcripts, the TCR beta CDR3 regions were amplified. RT-PCR with HTBI primers came first, then second-round multiplex PCR. TCRdb processed the multiplex PCR reads anew with MiXCR; each CDR3 protein has one entry. The sample shows roughly 300,000 distinct CDR3 sequences, under 20% of them seen only once. This clonotype was seen ten or more times. Its antigen remains unknown. The source material was peripheral blood. The TCR was taken from an adult man with Graves' ophthalmopathy. The V and J genes are TRBV29-1 and TRBJ2-2, with 8 bases identical to TRBD1. CDR3 loop: CSVADRGTGELFF. The DNA for the CDR3 is TGCAGCGTTGCCGACAGGGGAACCGGGGAGCTGTTTTTT.